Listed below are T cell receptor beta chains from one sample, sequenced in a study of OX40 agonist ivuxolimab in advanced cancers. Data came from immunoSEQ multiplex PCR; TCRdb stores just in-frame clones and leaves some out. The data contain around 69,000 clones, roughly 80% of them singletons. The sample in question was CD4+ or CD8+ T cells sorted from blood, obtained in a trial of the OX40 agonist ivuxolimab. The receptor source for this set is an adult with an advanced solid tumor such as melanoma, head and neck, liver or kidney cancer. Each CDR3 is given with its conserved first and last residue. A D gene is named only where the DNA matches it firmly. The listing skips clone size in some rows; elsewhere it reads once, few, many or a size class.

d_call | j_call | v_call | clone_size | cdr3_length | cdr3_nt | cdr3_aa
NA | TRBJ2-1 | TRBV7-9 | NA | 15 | TGTGCCAGCAGCCCATGGAGGGCCGAGTACAATGAGCAGTTCTTC | CASSPWRAEYNEQFF
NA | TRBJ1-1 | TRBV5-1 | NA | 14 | TGCGCCAGCAGCCTTCAGGGAGGGAACACTGAAGCTTTCTTT | CASSLQGGNTEAFF
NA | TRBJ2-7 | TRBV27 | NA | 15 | TGTGCCAGCAGTTTAGACAGGATTACGTCCTACGAGCAGTACTTC | CASSLDRITSYEQYF
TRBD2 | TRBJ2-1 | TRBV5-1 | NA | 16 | TGCGCCAGCGAGCGTACAGGGACTAGCGGGGGTAATGAGCAGTTCTTC | CASERTGTSGGNEQFF
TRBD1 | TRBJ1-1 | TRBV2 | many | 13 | TGTGCCATCCTCCGGGACAGGAACACTGAAGCTTTCTTT | CAILRDRNTEAFF
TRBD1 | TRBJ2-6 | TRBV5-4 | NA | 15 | TGTGCCAGCAGCCCGGACAGGGGTGGGGCCAACGTCCTGACTTTC | CASSPDRGGANVLTF
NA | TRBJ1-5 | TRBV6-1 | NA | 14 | TGTGCCAGCAGTGAATGGCAGCCCAATCAGCCCCAGCATTTT | CASSEWQPNQPQHF
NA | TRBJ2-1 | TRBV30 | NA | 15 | TGTGCCTGGGATCGCCTGGACCCATCCTACAATGAGCAGTTCTTC | CAWDRLDPSYNEQFF
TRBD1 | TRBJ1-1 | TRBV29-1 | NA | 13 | TGCAGCGCACGACAGGGCCCCTCCAGTGAAGCTTTCTTT | CSARQGPSSEAFF
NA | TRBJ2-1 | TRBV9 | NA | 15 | TGTGCCAGCAGCGTAGGAGCGGTCTCCTACAATGAGCAGTTCTTC | CASSVGAVSYNEQFF
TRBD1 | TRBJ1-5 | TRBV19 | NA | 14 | TGTGCCAGTAGTATCGGGACAGGGGGTAGGGCCCAGCATTTT | CASSIGTGGRAQHF
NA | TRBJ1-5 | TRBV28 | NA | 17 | TGTGCCAGCAGTTTTCTTAGGGTAGCTGCTGGCAATCAGCCCCAGCATTTT | CASSFLRVAAGNQPQHF
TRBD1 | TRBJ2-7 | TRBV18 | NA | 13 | TGTGCCAGCTCACCGTGGACAGGCAGTGAGCAGTACTTC | CASSPWTGSEQYF
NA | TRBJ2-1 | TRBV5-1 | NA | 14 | TGCGCCAGCAGCTTGTTACTAGCCGACAATGAGCAGTTCTTC | CASSLLLADNEQFF
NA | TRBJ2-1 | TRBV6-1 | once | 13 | TGTGCCAGCAGGATGGGGTTGGGCCATGAGCAGTTCTTC | CASRMGLGHEQFF
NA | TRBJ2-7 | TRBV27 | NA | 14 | TGTGCCAGCTCTATAGGGATCCCGGCGCGCGAGCAGTACTTC | CASSIGIPAREQYF